A selection of T cell receptor beta chains follows, all from one sample in a study of shared clonotypes between healthy human individuals. The protocol was immunoSEQ multiplex PCR, while the TCRdb copy is restricted to in-frame clones and leaves out a portion. The sample consists of about 2.3 million clones, less than 95% of them appearing once. The source material was naive CD4+ T cells from PBMCs. The receptors derive from a man in his late teens or twenties in good health. Some clones in this sample may be carry-over from other donors' samples. The CDR3 runs from the conserved cysteine through the conserved F or W. Each record gives: clone size, J gene, D gene, V gene, CDR3 DNA, CDR3 protein. A D gene is named only where the DNA matches it firmly. Where a row states a size, it is once, few, many or the class of an expanded clone; other rows omit it.

size: -; J: TRBJ2-7; D: TRBD1; V: TRBV19; DNA: TGTGCCAGTAGTATCCTAGGACAGGCCAAGGGCGACGAGCAGTACTTC; CDR3: CASSILGQAKGDEQYF
size: -; J: TRBJ1-2; D: -; V: TRBV28; DNA: TGTGCCAGCAGTCCGGGGACCCAATACTATGGCTACACCTTC; CDR3: CASSPGTQYYGYTF
size: -; J: TRBJ1-1; D: -; V: TRBV5-6; DNA: TGTGCCAGCAGCTCCCTCCGGGGGGGAAACACTGAAGCTTTCTTT; CDR3: CASSSLRGGNTEAFF
size: -; J: TRBJ2-1; D: TRBD2; V: TRBV12-5; DNA: TGTGCTAGTGGTTTGGTCCCCGGGACTAGCGGCGATGAGCAGTTCTTC; CDR3: CASGLVPGTSGDEQFF
size: -; J: TRBJ2-7; D: -; V: TRBV6-1; DNA: TGTGCCAGCAGTGAAGCGCGGGGCTTC; CDR3: CASSEARGF
size: -; J: TRBJ2-2; D: -; V: TRBV5-1; DNA: TGCGCCAGCAGCTTGGCCATCGGGGGCGCCGGGGAGCTGTTTTTT; CDR3: CASSLAIGGAGELFF
size: -; J: TRBJ1-2; D: -; V: TRBV6-4; DNA: TGTGCCAGCAGTCCGACTGGCAACTATGGCTACACCTTC; CDR3: CASSPTGNYGYTF
size: -; J: TRBJ2-7; D: -; V: TRBV7-3; DNA: TGTGCCAGCAGCTTATTCCCGGGTTTGAACGAGCAGTACTTC; CDR3: CASSLFPGLNEQYF
size: -; J: TRBJ2-3; D: -; V: TRBV7-2; DNA: TGTGCCAGCAGCTTTCCCGGAGATACGCAGTATTTT; CDR3: CASSFPGDTQYF
size: once; J: TRBJ2-6; D: -; V: TRBV28; DNA: TGTGCCAGCAGCCAAATGGACCGCGGTGGGGCCAACGTCCTGACTTTC; CDR3: CASSQMDRGGANVLTF
size: -; J: TRBJ1-2; D: -; V: TRBV27; DNA: TGTGCCAGCAGTTTTTCCCGATACTATGGCTACACCTTC; CDR3: CASSFSRYYGYTF
size: -; J: TRBJ2-1; D: -; V: TRBV5-1; DNA: TGCGCCAGCAGCTTGAACCAGGGGTCCGGTGAGCAGTTCTTC; CDR3: CASSLNQGSGEQFF
size: -; J: TRBJ1-3; D: -; V: TRBV28; DNA: TGTGCCAGCAGTTTTATGGGAGGTACAGGAAACACCATATATTTT; CDR3: CASSFMGGTGNTIYF
size: -; J: TRBJ1-2; D: -; V: TRBV6-5; DNA: TGTGCCAGCCAGAATTCGGGGGGCGGTGGCTACACCTTC; CDR3: CASQNSGGGGYTF
size: -; J: TRBJ2-1; D: TRBD2; V: TRBV5-4; DNA: TGTGCCAGCAGCTTGAGCGGGGGCCCCTACAATGAGCAGTTCTTC; CDR3: CASSLSGGPYNEQFF
size: -; J: TRBJ2-7; D: TRBD1; V: TRBV28; DNA: TGTGCCAGCAGTCCGGGACAGGGATCCTACGAGCAGTACTTC; CDR3: CASSPGQGSYEQYF
size: -; J: TRBJ2-3; D: -; V: TRBV7-3; DNA: TGTGCCAGCAGCTTAGGACAGAGCACAGATACGCAGTATTTT; CDR3: CASSLGQSTDTQYF
size: -; J: TRBJ2-5; D: -; V: TRBV12-5; DNA: TGTGCTAGTGGCAAGCGGGAGACCCAGTACTTC; CDR3: CASGKRETQYF
size: -; J: TRBJ2-5; D: -; V: TRBV2; DNA: TGTGCCAGCAGTGGGCCTTCGGGAGTACAAGAGACCCAGTACTTC; CDR3: CASSGPSGVQETQYF
size: -; J: TRBJ2-7; D: -; V: TRBV28; DNA: TGTGCCAGCACCTCCGTGAGGGAGCAGTACTTC; CDR3: CASTSVREQYF
size: once; J: TRBJ2-2; D: TRBD2; V: TRBV29-1; DNA: TGCAGCGTGACTAGCAGTAACGGCGGGGAGCTGTTTTTT; CDR3: CSVTSSNGGELFF
size: -; J: TRBJ2-5; D: -; V: TRBV28; DNA: TGTGCCAGCAGTTTAAGTTATGGGCGTAGCACAACCCATTCGGGGGAGACCCAGTACTTC; CDR3: CASSLSYGRSTTHSGETQYF
size: -; J: TRBJ1-5; D: -; V: TRBV7-9; DNA: TGTGCCAGCAGCTTAGGTGGGGGCCAGCCCCAGCATTTT; CDR3: CASSLGGGQPQHF
size: -; J: TRBJ2-7; D: TRBD2; V: TRBV4-1; DNA: TGCGCCAGCAGCCCCGGGAGGGCTAGCGGGAGGTTCGAGCAGTACTTC; CDR3: CASSPGRASGRFEQYF